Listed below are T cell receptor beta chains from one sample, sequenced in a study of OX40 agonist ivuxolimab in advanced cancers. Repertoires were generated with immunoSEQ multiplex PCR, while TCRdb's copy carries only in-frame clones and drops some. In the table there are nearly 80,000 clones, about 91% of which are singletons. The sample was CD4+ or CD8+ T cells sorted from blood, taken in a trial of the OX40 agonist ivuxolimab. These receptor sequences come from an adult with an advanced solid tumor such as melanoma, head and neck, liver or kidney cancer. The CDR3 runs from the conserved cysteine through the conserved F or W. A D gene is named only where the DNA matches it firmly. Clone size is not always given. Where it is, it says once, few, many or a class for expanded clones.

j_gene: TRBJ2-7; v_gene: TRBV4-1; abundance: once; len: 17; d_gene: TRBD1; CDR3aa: CASSQFAGTERTYEQYF; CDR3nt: TGCGCCAGCAGCCAGTTTGCCGGGACAGAAAGAACCTACGAGCAGTACTTC
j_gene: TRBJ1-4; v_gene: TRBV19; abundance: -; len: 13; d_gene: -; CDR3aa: CASNSSPNEKLFF; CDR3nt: TGTGCCAGTAATAGTTCTCCTAATGAAAAACTGTTTTTT
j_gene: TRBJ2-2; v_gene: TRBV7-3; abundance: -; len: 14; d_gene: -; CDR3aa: CASSLYSLTGELFF; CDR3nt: TGTGCCAGCAGCCTCTACAGCCTCACCGGGGAGCTGTTTTTT
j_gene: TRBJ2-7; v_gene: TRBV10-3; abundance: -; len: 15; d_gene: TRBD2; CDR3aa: CAISELSSGVYEQYF; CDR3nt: TGTGCCATCAGTGAGCTTTCTAGCGGCGTCTACGAGCAGTACTTC
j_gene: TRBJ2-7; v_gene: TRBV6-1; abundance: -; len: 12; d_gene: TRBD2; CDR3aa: CAGGLAGYEQYF; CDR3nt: TGTGCCGGAGGACTAGCGGGCTACGAGCAGTACTTC
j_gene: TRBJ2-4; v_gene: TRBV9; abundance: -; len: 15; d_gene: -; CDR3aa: CASSVAGQEQNIQYF; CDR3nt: TGTGCCAGCAGCGTAGCAGGACAAGAACAAAACATTCAGTACTTC
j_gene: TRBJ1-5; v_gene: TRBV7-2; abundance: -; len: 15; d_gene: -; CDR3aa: CASSLDGEGNQPQHF; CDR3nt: TGTGCCAGCAGCTTAGATGGGGAGGGCAATCAGCCCCAGCATTTT
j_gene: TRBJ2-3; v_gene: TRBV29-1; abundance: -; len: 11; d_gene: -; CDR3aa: CSVSKTDTQYF; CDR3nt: TGCAGCGTCTCCAAAACAGATACGCAGTATTTT
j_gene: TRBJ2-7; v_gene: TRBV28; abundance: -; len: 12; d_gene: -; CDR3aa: CASSSISYEQYF; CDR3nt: TGTGCCAGCAGTTCAATTTCCTACGAGCAGTACTTC
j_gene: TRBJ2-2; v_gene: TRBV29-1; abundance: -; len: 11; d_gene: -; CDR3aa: CSVENTGELFF; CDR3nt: TGCAGCGTAGAAAACACCGGGGAGCTGTTTTTT
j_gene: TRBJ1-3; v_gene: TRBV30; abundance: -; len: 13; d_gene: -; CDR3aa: CACSALWGNTIYF; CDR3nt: TGTGCCTGTTCAGCGCTCTGGGGAAACACCATATATTTT
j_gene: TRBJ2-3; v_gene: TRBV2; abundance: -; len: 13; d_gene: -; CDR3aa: CASRPTRADTQYF; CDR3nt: TGTGCCAGCAGACCGACTAGGGCAGATACGCAGTATTTT
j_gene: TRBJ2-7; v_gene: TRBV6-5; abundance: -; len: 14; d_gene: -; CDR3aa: CASSDRIQTNEQYF; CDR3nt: TGTGCCAGCAGTGATCGGATACAGACCAACGAGCAGTACTTC
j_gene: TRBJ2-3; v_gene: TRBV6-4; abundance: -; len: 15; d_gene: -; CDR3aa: CASSFDKTSTDTQYF; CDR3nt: TGTGCCAGCTCTTTCGACAAGACTAGCACAGATACGCAGTATTTT
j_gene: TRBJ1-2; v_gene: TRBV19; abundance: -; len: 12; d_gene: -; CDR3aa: CASSLTGYGYTF; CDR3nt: TGTGCCAGTAGTCTGACAGGCTATGGCTACACCTTC
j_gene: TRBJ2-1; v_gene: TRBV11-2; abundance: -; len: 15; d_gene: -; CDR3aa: CASSLDALFYNEQFF; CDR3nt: TGTGCCAGCAGCTTAGATGCTCTTTTCTACAATGAGCAGTTCTTC
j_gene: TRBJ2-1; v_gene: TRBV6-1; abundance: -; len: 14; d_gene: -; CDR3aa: CASSKREVLNEQFF; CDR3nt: TGTGCCAGCAGTAAAAGGGAGGTGCTCAATGAGCAGTTCTTC
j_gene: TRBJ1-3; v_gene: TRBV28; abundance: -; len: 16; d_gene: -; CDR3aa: CASSSVSLNTGNTIYF; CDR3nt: TGTGCCAGCAGTTCGGTTTCTCTAAATACGGGAAACACCATATATTTT
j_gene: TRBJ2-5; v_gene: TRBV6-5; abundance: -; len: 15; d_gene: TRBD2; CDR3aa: CASRTGLAGVETQYF; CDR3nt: TGTGCCAGCAGGACGGGACTAGCGGGAGTTGAGACCCAGTACTTC
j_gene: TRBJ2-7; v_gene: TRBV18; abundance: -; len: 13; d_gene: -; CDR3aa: CASSPGTDYEQYF; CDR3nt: TGTGCCAGCTCACCCGGGACTGATTACGAGCAGTACTTC
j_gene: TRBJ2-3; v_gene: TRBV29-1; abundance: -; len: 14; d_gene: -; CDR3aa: CSVEGTEWTDTQYF; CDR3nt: TGCAGCGTTGAAGGGACTGAATGGACAGATACGCAGTATTTT
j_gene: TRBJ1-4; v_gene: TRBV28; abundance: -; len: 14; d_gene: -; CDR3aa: CASSLRPPREKLFF; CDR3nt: TGTGCCAGCAGTTTGAGGCCACCGAGGGAAAAACTGTTTTTT
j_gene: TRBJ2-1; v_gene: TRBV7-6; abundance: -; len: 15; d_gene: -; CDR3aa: CASSMEIATYNEQFF; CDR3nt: TGTGCCAGCAGCATGGAGATAGCGACCTACAATGAGCAGTTCTTC